This TCR beta chain was found in a study of early T cells in non-severe SARS-CoV-2 infection (dated by TCRdb to the early 2020s). At the level of the whole study: TCR sequencing used bulk RNA from unsorted whole blood, so alpha and beta chains could not be paired. Paper-wide results and their limitations: VDJdb matching was skewed toward anti-spike CD8 responses and likely underestimated virus-specific expansions by missing private and CD4 specificities.

The CDR3 goes from the cysteine to the phenylalanine over 14 residues. CDR3 DNA only is kept here, 42 bases in frame from base 1. CDR1 LNHDA and CDR2 SQIVND were looked up in the germline V gene (reference sequence). V is pared back by 5 bases and J by 7 bases, with 14 bases lying between the germline termini. A case-control design nested within a healthcare worker cohort in London, UK, was used, with weekly nasopharyngeal swab PCR tests and blood sampling performed. Healthcare workers were recruited during the week of the UK lockdown, between 23 and 31 March 2020, and followed weekly for up to 16 weeks. Libraries were made using 5' RACE. The listed sequencing device is NextSeq 500. Unique molecular identifiers were attached to individual cDNA molecules in the TCR library protocol so that sequencing error and PCR bias could be corrected. Both TCR alpha and beta chains were sequenced, and tight co-correlation was observed between alpha and beta sequence abundances in each sample. The study's processing was this. Decombinator V4 was used to annotate the V gene, J gene and CDR3 of the TCR sequences. TCRs were defined as expanded if a significant change between any two time points was detected under a Poisson model with p below 0.0001. TCR abundances were normalised to the total number of TCRs sequenced per sample and were expressed as counts per million. TRAV1-2 paired with TRAJ12, TRAJ20 or TRAJ33 defined MAIT TCRs, while TRAV10 paired with TRAJ18 defined iNKT TCRs. VDJdb, accessed 1 November 2021, was searched for CMV, EBV and SARS-CoV-2 annotated TCRs, with TCRs annotated for multiple antigens excluded. TCRdb reworked the public reads: Q25 trimming with fastp, MiXCR clone assembly, productive beta chains retained. Rows merge per CDR3 protein into single entries with the most common DNA and genes. TCRdb, not the authors, supplied the V and J calls. Counted in this sample were around 76,000 distinct CDR3 sequences; roughly 15% of them appeared once. Clones ranked in the top ten supply about 3.7% of the sample.

Only a few counts were recorded for this clonotype. Its antigen target is currently unknown. Nothing much larger sits one base from this clone, and base qualities are not available. The sequence is built from TRBV19 and TRBJ2-2; perhaps TRBD1 is the D gene, with 6 bases matching. Source: whole blood, taken at baseline. The clonotype was recovered from an adult who was a healthcare worker with PCR-confirmed SARS-CoV-2 infection or an uninfected control (not recorded which). The sequenced DNA is TGTGCCAGTAGTCTCCTTGACAGGAGCGGGGAGCTGTTTTTT. This encodes CASSLLDRSGELFF. With all but the CDR3 taken from the reference TRBV19 and TRBJ2-2 genes, the full variable domain is: DGGITQSPKYLFRKEGQNVTLSCEQNLNHDAMYWYRQDPGQGLRLIYYSQIVNDFQKGDIAEGYSVSREKKESFPLTVTSAQKNPTAFYLCASSLLDRSGELFFGEGSRLTVL.